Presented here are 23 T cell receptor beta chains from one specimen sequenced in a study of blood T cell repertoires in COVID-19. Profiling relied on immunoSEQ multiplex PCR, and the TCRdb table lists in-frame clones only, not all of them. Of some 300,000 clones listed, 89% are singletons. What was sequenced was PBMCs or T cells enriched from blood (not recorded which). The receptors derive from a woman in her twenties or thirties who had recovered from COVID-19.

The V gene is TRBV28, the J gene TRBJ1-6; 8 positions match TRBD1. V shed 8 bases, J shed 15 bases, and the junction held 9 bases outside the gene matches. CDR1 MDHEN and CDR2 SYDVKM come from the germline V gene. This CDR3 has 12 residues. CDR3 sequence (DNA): TGTGCCAGCGGGGGGACCGGGACAGGCCTCCACTTT. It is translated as CASGGTGTGLHF.

The CDR3 nucleotides read TGTGCCAGCGCTAGACTGTTCCAAGAGACCCAGTACTTC. Translation gives CASARLFQETQYF. The J gene is TRBJ2-5, the V gene TRBV27; D not certain. V was cut by 8 bases and J by 1 base, with 11 bases left in between. The V gene's germline CDR1 is MNHEY and CDR2 SMNVEV (reference sequence). The CDR3 extends over 13 amino acids.

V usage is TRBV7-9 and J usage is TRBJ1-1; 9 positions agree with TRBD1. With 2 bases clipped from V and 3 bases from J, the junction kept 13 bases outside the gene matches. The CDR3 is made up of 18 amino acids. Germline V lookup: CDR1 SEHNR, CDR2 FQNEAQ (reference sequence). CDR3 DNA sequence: TGTGCCAGCAGCTTAACTAGGACAGGGGTTGGGTCGGACACTGAAGCTTTCTTT. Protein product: CASSLTRTGVGSDTEAFF. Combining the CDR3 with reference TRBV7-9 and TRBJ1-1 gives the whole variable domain DTGVSQNPRHKITKRGQNVTFRCDPISEHNRLYWYRQTLGQGPEFLTYFQNEAQLEKSRLLSDRFSAERPKGSFSTLEIQRTEQGDSAMYLCASSLTRTGVGSDTEAFFGQGTRLTVV.

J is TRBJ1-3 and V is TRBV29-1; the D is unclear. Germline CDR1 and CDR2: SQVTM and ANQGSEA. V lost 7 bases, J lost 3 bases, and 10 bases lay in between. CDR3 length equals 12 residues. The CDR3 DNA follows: TGCAGCGCTTTAGATCTTGGAAACACCATATATTTT. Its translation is CSALDLGNTIYF.

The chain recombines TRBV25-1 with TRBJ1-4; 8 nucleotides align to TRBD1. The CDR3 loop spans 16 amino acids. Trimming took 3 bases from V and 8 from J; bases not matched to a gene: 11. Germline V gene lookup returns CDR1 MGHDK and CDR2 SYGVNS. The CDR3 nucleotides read TGTGCCAGCAGTGACCCGAACAGGGGGGGAAAAGAAAAACTGTTTTTT. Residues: CASSDPNRGGKEKLFF.

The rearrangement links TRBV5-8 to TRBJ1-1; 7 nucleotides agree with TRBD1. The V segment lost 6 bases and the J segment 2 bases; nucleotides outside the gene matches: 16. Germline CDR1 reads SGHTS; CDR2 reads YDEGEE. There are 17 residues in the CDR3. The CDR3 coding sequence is TGTGCCAGCAAGGAGTTATTATTGGAAGGGGGCAACACTGAAGCTTTCTTT. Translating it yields CASKELLLEGGNTEAFF. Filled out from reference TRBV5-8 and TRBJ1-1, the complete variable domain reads EAGVTQSPTHLIKTRGQQATLRCSPISGHTSVYWYQQALGLGLQFLLWYDEGEERNRGNFPPRFSGRQFPNYSSELNVNALELEDSALYLCASKELLLEGGNTEAFFGQGTRLTVV.

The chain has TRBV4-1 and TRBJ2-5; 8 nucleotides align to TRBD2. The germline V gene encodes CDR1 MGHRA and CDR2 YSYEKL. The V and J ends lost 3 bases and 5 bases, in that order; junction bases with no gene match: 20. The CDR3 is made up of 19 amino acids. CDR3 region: CASSHPLGGLTGRAETQYF. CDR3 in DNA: TGCGCCAGCAGCCACCCGCTCGGAGGACTGACCGGGAGGGCTGAGACCCAGTACTTC.

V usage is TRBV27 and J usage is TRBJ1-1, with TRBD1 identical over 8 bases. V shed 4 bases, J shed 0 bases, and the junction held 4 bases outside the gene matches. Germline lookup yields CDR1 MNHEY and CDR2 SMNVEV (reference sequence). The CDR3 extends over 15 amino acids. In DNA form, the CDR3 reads TGTGCCAGCAGTTCTAGACAGGGGCTGAACACTGAAGCTTTCTTT. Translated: CASSSRQGLNTEAFF.

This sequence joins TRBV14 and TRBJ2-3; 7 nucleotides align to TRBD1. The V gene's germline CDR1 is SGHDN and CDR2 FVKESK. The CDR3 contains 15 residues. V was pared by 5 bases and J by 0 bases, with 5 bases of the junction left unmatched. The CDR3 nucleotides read TGTGCCAGCAGCACGGGACAGTTTAGCACAGATACGCAGTATTTT. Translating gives CASSTGQFSTDTQYF.

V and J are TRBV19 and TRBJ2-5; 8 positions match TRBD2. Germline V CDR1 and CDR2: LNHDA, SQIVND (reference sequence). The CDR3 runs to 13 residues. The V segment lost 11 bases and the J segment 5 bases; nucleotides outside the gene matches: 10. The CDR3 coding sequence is TGTGCCTCCGGGGGGGGGCGCAGGGAGACCCAGTACTTC. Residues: CASGGGRRETQYF.

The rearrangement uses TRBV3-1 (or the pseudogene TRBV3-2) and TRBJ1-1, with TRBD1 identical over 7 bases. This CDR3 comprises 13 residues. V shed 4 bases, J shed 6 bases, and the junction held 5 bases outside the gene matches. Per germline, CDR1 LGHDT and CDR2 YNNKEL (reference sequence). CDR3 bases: TGTGCCAGCAGCCTCACAGGGGTGGCTGAAGCTTTCTTT. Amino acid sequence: CASSLTGVAEAFF.

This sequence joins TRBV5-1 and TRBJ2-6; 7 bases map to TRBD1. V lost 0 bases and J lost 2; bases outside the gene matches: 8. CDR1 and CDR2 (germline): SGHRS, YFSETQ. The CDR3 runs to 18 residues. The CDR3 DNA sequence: TGCGCCAGCAGCTTGGAAGGGGGCGTAGGAACTGGGGCCAACGTCCTGACTTTC. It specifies CASSLEGGVGTGANVLTF.

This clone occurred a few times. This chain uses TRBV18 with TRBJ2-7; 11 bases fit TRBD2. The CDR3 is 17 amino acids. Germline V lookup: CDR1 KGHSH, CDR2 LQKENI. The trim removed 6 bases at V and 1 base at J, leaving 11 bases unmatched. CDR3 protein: CASSSLTSGRKSYEQYF. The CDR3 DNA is TGTGCCAGCTCCTCCCTTACTAGCGGGAGAAAGTCCTACGAGCAGTACTTC.

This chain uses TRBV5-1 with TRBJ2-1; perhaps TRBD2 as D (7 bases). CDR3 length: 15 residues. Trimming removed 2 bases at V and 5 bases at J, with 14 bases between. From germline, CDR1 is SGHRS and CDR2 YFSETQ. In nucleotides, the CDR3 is TGCGCCAGCAGCTTAGGGGGGAGGGCCGACAATGAGCAGTTCTTC. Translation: CASSLGGRADNEQFF.

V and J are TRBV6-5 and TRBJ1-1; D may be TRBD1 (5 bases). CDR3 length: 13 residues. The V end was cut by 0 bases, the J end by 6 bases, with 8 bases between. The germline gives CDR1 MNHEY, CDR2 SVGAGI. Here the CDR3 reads CASSYSMGPEAFF. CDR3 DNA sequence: TGTGCCAGCAGTTACTCGATGGGGCCTGAAGCTTTCTTT.

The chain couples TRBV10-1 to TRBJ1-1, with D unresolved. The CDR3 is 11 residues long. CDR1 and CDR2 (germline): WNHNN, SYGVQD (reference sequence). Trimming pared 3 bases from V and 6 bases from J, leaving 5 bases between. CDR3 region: CASSELAEAFF. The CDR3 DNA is TGCGCCAGCAGTGAACTGGCTGAAGCTTTCTTT.

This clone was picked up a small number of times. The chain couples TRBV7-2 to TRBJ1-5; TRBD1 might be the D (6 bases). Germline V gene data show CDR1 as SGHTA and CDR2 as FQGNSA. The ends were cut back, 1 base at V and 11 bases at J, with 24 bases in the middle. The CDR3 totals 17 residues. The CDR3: CASSLGYEGGRLGTQHF. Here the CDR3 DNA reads TGTGCCAGCAGCTTAGGTTATGAGGGGGGGCGGCTGGGGACCCAGCATTTT.

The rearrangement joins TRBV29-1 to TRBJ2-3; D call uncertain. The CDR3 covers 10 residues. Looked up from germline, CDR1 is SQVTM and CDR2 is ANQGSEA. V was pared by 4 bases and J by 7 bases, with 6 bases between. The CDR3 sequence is CSVGHYTQYF. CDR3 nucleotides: TGCAGCGTTGGTCACTATACGCAGTATTTT.

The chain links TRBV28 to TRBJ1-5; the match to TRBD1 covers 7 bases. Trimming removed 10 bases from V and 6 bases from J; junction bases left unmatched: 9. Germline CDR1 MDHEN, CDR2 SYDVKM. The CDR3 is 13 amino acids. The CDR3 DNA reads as TGTGCCACTAATGGACAGGTGAGTCAGCCCCAGCATTTT. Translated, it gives CATNGQVSQPQHF.

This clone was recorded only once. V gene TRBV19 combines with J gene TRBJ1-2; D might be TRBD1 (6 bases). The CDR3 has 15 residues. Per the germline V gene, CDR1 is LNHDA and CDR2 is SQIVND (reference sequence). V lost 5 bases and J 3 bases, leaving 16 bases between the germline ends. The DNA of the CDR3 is TGTGCCAGTAGTCTAGGACAGCCTTCCTACTATGGCTACACCTTC. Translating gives CASSLGQPSYYGYTF.

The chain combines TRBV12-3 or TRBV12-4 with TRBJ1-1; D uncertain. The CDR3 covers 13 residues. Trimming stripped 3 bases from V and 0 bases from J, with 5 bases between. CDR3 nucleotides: TGTGCCAGCAGTTTCGGTCTGAACACTGAAGCTTTCTTT. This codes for CASSFGLNTEAFF.

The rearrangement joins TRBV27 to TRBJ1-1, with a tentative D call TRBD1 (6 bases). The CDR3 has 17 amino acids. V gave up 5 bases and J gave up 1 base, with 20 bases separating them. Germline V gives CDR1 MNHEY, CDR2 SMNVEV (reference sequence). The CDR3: CASSNPINRAANTEAFF. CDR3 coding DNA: TGTGCCAGCAGTAACCCAATTAACAGGGCAGCGAACACTGAAGCTTTCTTT.

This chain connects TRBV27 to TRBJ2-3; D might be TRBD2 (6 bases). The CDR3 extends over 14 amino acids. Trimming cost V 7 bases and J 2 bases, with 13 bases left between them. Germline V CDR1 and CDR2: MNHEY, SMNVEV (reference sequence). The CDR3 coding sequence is TGTGCCAGCAAACGGAGGGGCCTCACAGATACGCAGTATTTT. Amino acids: CASKRRGLTDTQYF.